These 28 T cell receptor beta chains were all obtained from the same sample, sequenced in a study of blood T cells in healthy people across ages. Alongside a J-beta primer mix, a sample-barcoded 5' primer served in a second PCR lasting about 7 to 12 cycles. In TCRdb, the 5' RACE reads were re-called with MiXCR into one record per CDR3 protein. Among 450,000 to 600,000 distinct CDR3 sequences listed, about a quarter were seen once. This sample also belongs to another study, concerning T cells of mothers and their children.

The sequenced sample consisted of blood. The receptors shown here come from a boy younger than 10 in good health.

CDR3 residues: CASSQVPGMAYNEQFF. The CDR3 region has the DNA TGTGCCAGCAGCCAAGTACCGGGTATGGCCTACAATGAGCAGTTCTTC. This chain connects TRBV3-1 to TRBJ2-7; D gene unclear. The J call may be wrong; the DNA end is better matched by TRBJ2-1. This CDR3 has 16 amino acids. Germline V CDR1 and CDR2: LGHDT, YNNKEL (reference sequence).

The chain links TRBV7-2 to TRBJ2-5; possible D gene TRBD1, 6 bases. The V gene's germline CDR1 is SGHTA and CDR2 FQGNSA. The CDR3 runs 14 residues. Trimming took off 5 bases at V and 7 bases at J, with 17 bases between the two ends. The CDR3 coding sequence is TGTGCCAGCAGCACCCCCCCGCAGGGGCGGACCCAGTACTTC. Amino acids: CASSTPPQGRTQYF.

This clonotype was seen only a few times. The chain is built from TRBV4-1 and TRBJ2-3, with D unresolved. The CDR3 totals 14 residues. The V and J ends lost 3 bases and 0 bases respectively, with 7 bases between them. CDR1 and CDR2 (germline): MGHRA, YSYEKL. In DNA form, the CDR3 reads TGCGCCAGCAGCCAGGTTGCTAGCACAGATACGCAGTATTTT. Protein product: CASSQVASTDTQYF.

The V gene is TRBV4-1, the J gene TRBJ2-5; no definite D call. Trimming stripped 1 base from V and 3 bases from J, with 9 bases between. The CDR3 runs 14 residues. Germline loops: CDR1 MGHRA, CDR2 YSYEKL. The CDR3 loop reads CASSQVSSEETQYF. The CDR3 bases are TGCGCCAGCAGCCAAGTTTCATCAGAAGAGACCCAGTACTTC.

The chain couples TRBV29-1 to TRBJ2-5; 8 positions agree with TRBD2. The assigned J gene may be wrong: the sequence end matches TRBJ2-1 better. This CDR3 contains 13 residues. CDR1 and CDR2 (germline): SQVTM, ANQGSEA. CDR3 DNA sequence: TGCAGCGCCCGTGGCGGGAGGTTCTATGAGCAGTTCTTC. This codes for CSARGGRFYEQFF.

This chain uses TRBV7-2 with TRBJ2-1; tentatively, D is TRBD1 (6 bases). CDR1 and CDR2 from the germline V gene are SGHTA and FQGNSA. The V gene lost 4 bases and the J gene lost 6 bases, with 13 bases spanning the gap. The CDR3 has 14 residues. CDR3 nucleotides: TGTGCCAGCAGCTGGCGGGTAGGGGGCAATGAGCAGTTCTTC. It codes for CASSWRVGGNEQFF.

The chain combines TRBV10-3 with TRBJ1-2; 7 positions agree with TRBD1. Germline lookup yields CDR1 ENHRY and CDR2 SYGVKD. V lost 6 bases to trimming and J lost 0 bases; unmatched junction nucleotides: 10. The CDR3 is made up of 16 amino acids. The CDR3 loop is CAISPRDTGANYGYTF. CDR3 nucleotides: TGTGCCATCAGCCCTAGAGACACAGGGGCTAACTATGGCTACACCTTC.

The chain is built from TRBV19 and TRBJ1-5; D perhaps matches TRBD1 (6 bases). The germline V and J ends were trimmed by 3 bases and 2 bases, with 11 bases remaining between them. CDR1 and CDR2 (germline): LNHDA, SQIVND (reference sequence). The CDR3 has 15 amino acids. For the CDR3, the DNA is TGTGCCAGTAGTATTTTACAGGGTGGCAATCAGCCCCAGCATTTT. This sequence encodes CASSILQGGNQPQHF.

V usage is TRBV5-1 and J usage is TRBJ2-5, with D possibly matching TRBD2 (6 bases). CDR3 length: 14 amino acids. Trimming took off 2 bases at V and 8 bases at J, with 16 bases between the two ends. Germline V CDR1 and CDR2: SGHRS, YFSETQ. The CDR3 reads CASSLSVSGATQYF. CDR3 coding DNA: TGCGCCAGCAGCTTAAGCGTCTCGGGAGCTACCCAGTACTTC.

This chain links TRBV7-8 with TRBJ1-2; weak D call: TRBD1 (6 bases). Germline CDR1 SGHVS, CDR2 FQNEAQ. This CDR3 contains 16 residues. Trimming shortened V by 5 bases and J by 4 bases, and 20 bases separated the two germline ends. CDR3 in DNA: TGTGCCAGCAGCACTTCGCGAATAGGGGGTAGCTATGGCTACACCTTC. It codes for CASSTSRIGGSYGYTF.

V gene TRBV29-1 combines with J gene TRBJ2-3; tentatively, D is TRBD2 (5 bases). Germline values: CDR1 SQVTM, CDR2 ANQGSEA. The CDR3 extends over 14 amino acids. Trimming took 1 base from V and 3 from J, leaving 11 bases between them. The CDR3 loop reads CSVEGKEETDTQYF. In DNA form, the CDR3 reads TGCAGCGTTGAAGGAAAGGAGGAGACAGATACGCAGTATTTT.

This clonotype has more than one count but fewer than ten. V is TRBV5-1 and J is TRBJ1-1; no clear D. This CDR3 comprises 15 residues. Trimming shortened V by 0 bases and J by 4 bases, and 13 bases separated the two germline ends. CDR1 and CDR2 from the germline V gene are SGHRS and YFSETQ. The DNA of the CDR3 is TGCGCCAGCAGCTTGGATGCGGGTATGATCACTGAAGCTTTCTTT. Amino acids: CASSLDAGMITEAFF. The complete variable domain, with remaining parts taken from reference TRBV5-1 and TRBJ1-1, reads KAGVTQTPRYLIKTRGQQVTLSCSPISGHRSVSWYQQTPGQGLQFLFEYFSETQRNKGNFPGRFSGRQFSNSRSEMNVSTLELGDSALYLCASSLDAGMITEAFFGQGTRLTVV.

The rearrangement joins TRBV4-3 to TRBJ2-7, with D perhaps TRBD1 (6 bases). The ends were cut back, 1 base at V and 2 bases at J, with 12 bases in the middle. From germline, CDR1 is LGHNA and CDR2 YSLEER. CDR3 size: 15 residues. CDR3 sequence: CASSQGATGTYEQYF. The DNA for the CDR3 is TGCGCCAGCAGCCAAGGCGCTACAGGGACCTACGAGCAGTACTTC.

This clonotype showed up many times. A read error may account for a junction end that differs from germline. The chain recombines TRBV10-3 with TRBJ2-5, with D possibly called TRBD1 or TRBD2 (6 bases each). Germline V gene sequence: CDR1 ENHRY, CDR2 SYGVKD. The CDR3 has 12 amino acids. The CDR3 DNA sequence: TGTGCCATCAGCGTCCCGGGGGCGGGGTGGATCTTC. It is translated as CAISVPGAGWIF.

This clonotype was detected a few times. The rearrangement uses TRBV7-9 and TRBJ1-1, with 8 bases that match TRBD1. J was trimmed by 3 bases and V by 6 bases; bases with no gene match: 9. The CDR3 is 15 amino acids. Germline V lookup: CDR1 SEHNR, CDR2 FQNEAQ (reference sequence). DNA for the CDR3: TGTGCCAGCAGGGCCCAGGGGGCGCCGGACACTGAAGCTTTCTTT. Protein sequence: CASRAQGAPDTEAFF. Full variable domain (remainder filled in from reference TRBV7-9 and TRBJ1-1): DTGVSQNPRHKITKRGQNVTFRCDPISEHNRLYWYRQTLGQGPEFLTYFQNEAQLEKSRLLSDRFSAERPKGSFSTLEIQRTEQGDSAMYLCASRAQGAPDTEAFFGQGTRLTVV.

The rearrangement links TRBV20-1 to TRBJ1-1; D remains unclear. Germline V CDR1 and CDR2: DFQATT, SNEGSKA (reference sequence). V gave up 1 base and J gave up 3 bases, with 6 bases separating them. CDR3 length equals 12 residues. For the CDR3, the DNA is TGCAGTGCTAGAGGACACCACACTGAAGCTTTCTTT. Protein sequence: CSARGHHTEAFF.

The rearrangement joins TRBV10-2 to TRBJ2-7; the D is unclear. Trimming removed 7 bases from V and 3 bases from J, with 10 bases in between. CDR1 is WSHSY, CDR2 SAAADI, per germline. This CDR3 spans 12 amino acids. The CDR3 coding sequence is TGCGCCAGCATGGCGAGTTACTACGAGCAGTACTTC. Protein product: CASMASYYEQYF.

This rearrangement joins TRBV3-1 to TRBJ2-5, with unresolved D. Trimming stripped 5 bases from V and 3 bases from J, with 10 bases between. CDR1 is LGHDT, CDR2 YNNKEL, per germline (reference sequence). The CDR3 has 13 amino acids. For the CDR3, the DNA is TGTGCCAGCAGCTTCCAACAGAAAGAGACCCAGTACTTC. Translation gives CASSFQQKETQYF.

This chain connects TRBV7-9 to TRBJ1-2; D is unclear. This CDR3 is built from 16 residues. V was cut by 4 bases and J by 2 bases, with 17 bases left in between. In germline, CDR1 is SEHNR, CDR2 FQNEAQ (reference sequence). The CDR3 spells CASSSRDVFRNYGYTF. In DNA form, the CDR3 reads TGTGCCAGCAGCTCGAGAGATGTTTTTAGAAACTATGGCTACACCTTC.

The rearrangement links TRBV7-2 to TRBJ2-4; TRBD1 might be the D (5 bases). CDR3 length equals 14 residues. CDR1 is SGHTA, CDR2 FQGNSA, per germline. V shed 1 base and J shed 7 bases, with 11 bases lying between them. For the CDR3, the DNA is TGTGCCAGCAGCTTAGGCCAGGGCGCGAACATTCAGTACTTC. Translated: CASSLGQGANIQYF.

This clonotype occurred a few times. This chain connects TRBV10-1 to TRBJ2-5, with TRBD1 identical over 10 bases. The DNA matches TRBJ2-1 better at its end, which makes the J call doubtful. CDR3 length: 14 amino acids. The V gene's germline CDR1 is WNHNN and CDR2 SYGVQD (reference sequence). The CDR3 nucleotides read TGCGCCAGCAGTGAGGGGACAGGGGCCCATGAGCAGTTCTTC. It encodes CASSEGTGAHEQFF.

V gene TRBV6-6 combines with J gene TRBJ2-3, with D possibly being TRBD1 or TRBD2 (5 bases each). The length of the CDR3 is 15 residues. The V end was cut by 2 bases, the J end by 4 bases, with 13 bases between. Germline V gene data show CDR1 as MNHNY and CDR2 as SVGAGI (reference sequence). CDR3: CASSYTGGSADTQYF. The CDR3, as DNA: TGTGCCAGCAGTTACACTGGGGGTTCGGCAGATACGCAGTATTTT.

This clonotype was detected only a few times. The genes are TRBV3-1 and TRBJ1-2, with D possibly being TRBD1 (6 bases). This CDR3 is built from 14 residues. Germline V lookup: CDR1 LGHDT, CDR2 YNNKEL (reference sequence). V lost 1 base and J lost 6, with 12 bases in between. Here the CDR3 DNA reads TGTGCCAGCAGCCAAGTCGGGGGCCCTAATGGCTACACCTTC. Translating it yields CASSQVGGPNGYTF.

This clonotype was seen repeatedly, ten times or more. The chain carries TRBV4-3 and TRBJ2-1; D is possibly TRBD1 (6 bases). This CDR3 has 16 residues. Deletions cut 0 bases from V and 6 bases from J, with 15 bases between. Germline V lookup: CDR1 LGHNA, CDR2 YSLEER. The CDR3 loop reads CASSQEVQGTANEQFF. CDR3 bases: TGCGCCAGCAGCCAAGAAGTCCAGGGGACCGCCAATGAGCAGTTCTTC.

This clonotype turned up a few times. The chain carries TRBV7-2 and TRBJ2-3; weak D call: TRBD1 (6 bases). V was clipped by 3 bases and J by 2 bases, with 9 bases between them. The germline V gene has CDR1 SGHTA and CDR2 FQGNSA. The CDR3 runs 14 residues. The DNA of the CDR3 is TGTGCCAGCAGCTTGGGACACAACACAGATACGCAGTATTTT. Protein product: CASSLGHNTDTQYF.

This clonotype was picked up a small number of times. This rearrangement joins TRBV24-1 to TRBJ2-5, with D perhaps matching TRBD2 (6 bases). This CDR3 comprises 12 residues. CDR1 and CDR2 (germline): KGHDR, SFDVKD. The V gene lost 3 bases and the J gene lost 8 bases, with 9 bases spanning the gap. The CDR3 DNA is TGTGCCACCAGTGATACGGGGACTACCCAGTACTTC. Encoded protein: CATSDTGTTQYF.

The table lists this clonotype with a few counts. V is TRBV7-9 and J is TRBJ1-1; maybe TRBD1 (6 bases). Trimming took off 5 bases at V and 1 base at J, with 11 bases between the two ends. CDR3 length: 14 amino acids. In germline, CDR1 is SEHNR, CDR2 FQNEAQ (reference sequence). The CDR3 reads CASSQWGANTEAFF. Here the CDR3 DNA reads TGTGCCAGCAGCCAGTGGGGGGCGAACACTGAAGCTTTCTTT.

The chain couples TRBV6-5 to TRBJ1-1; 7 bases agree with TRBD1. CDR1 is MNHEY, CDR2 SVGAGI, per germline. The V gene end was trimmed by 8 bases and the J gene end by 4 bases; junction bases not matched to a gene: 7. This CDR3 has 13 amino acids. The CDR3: CASARQGGTEAFF. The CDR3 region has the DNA TGTGCCAGCGCGCGCCAGGGGGGCACTGAAGCTTTCTTT.